These 4 T cell receptor beta chains were sequenced from one sample in a study of CD8+ T cells in alopecia areata. The treatment is: oral pan-JAK inhibitor, 5-10 mg twice daily. Reverse transcribed after extraction, RNA yielded cDNA as the sequencing template. Clones were sequenced by immunoSEQ multiplex PCR, and TCRdb holds only the in-frame ones, with some missing. The table includes about 210,000 clones, over 60% detected once. Sequenced material: CD4+ T cells sorted from blood, taken at week 4, from a patient treated with tofacitinib. These TCRs come from a human donor with alopecia areata.

The rearrangement joins TRBV11-3 to TRBJ1-1, with a possible D match to TRBD1 (5 bases). Trimming pared 3 bases from V and 7 bases from J, leaving 12 bases between. CDR3 length equals 13 residues. Per germline, CDR1 SGHNT and CDR2 YENEEA. This CDR3 reads CASSLGGTVEAFF. The DNA for the CDR3 is TGTGCCAGCAGCTTGGGGGGAACGGTTGAAGCTTTCTTT.

This sequence joins TRBV15 and TRBJ2-1; D remains ambiguous. Germline V CDR1 and CDR2: LNHNV, YYDKDF (reference sequence). The V and J ends lost 0 bases and 0 bases respectively, with 6 bases between them. This CDR3 is built from 15 residues. This CDR3 is CATSRDQSSYNEQFF. The CDR3 nucleotides read TGTGCCACCAGCAGAGACCAGAGCTCCTACAATGAGCAGTTCTTC.

This clone was observed a few times. CDR3 loop: CASSFSGGPIQETQYF. DNA of the CDR3: TGCGCCAGCAGCTTCAGCGGGGGACCAATCCAAGAGACCCAGTACTTC. The chain couples TRBV5-1 to TRBJ2-5; TRBD2 aligns across 8 bases. The CDR3 is made up of 16 amino acids. Per the germline V gene, CDR1 is SGHRS and CDR2 is YFSETQ. The J segment lost 1 base and the V segment lost 2 bases, leaving 7 bases of the junction unmatched.

This chain joins TRBV2 and TRBJ1-5; TRBD1 matches 9 bases. The CDR3 has 13 amino acids. Germline-derived CDR1 and CDR2 are SNHLY and FYNNEI. The J segment lost 4 bases and the V segment lost 8 bases, leaving 3 bases of the junction unmatched. CDR3 sequence (DNA): TGTGCCAGCTGGGGACAGGGAAATCAGCCCCAGCATTTT. Translation: CASWGQGNQPQHF.